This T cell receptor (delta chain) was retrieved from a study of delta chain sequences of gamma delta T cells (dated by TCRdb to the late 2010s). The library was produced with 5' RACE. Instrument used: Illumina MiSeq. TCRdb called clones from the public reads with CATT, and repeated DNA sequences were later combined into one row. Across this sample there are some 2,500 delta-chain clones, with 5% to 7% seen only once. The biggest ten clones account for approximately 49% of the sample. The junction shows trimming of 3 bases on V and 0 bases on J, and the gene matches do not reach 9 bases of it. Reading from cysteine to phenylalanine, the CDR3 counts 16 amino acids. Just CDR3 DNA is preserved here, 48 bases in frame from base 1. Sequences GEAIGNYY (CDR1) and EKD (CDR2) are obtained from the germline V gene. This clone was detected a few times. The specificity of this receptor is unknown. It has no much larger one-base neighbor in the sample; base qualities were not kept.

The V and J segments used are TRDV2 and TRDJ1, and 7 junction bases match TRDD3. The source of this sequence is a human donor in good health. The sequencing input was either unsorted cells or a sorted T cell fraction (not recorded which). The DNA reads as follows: TGTGCCTGTGACCCCCTGGGGGGGGCCCACACCGATAAACTCATCTTT. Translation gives CACDPLGGAHTDKLIF.